Included here is one T cell receptor beta chain sequence, with context. The sample originates from a study of T cell changes during pregnancy in multiple sclerosis. Using immunoSEQ multiplex PCR, the repertoire was profiled, and TCRdb retains in-frame clones only, with some absent. The table records around 40,000 clones, about nine tenths of them present only once. V gave up 0 bases and J gave up 2 bases, with 15 bases separating them. Germline V CDR1 and CDR2: SGHTA, FQGNSA. This CDR3 region has 17 residues. The sample consisted of CD4+ T cells from peripheral blood mononuclear cells, taken in the first trimester of pregnancy. The chain uses TRBV7-2 and TRBJ2-3, with a weak D call TRBD1 (5 bases). The clonotype originates from a female donor in good health, enrolled as a control in a pregnancy study. The CDR3 region is CASSLAPDSLNTDTQYF. The CDR3 DNA follows: TGTGCCAGCAGCTTAGCACCCGACAGCCTCAACACAGATACGCAGTATTTT.